This T cell receptor beta chain was captured in a study of blood T cell repertoires in COVID-19. In the authors' methods: Quantification of nucleated cells was approximated via reference gene primer amplification. Data came from immunoSEQ multiplex PCR; TCRdb stores just in-frame clones and leaves some out. From that table come the V and J calls and clone size; the DNA was used to work out D and trimming. Of 200,000 or so clones in the sample, over 75% were seen once. V lost 5 bases, J lost 0 bases, and 7 bases lay in between. There are 14 residues in the CDR3. From germline, CDR1 is LNHDA and CDR2 SQIVND (reference sequence).

The chain links TRBV19 to TRBJ2-2; TRBD2 might be the D (5 bases). The TCR sequence derives from a man older than 75 with acute or convalescent COVID-19. Sequences were obtained from peripheral blood. As DNA, the CDR3 is TGTGCCAGTAGTGAGGGTGCGAACACCGGGGAGCTGTTTTTT. As protein: CASSEGANTGELFF.